This T cell receptor (beta chain) originates from a study of shared clonotypes between healthy human individuals. Positively selected for CCR7, the CD45RO-negative cells used as naive CD8 cells excluded terminally differentiated effector memory CD45RA+ cells. This CDR3 contains 12 residues. The V gene lost 2 bases and the J gene lost 10 bases, with 11 bases spanning the gap. Germline values: CDR1 MDHEN, CDR2 SYDVKM. The protocol was immunoSEQ multiplex PCR, while the TCRdb copy is restricted to in-frame clones and leaves out a portion. The table has roughly 550,000 clones, roughly 95% seen once; the top ten hold 0.11%.

This clonotype originated in a woman aged 30 to 39 in good health. What was sequenced was naive CD8+ T cells sorted from blood. The gene calls are TRBV28 and TRBJ1-1; D call uncertain. The CDR3 reads CASSLGLIRAFF. The CDR3 DNA follows: TGTGCCAGCAGTTTAGGGTTAATCCGAGCTTTCTTT. Using reference TRBV28 and TRBJ1-1 for the parts outside the CDR3, the full variable domain is DVKVTQSSRYLVKRTGEKVFLECVQDMDHENMFWYRQDPGLGLRLIYFSYDVKMKEKGDIPEGYSVSREKKERFSLILESASTNQTSMYLCASSLGLIRAFFGQGTRLTVV.